The 29 T cell receptor beta chains reported below all come from one sample, sequenced in a study of CD8+ T cells in alopecia areata. RNA was extracted and reverse transcribed into cDNA as the sequencing template. Measured with immunoSEQ multiplex PCR; TCRdb has only the in-frame clones, and not every one. Of 150,000 to 200,000 clones in the sample, 59% were seen once. The source was CD4+ T cells sorted from blood, collected at week 0. All receptors derive from a human donor with alopecia areata.

This clone showed up just once. The rearrangement links TRBV2 to TRBJ2-5; D gene uncertain. V was cut by 7 bases and J by 2 bases, with 11 bases left in between. The CDR3 loop spans 13 amino acids. Germline CDR1 is SNHLY and CDR2 is FYNNEI. CDR3 coding DNA: TGTGCCAGCATCGAGAAACTGCAAGAGACCCAGTACTTC. This gives the protein CASIEKLQETQYF.

This clone was detected only a few times. The chain joins TRBV4-1 to TRBJ1-2; 7 bases are a match to TRBD1. From germline, CDR1 is MGHRA and CDR2 YSYEKL. The CDR3 runs to 14 residues. With V trimmed by 5 bases and J by 14 bases, 17 bases remained unmatched. The CDR3 nucleotides read TGCGCCAGCAGCGTAGGGGGCGCCCTTAGTATTGGAACCTTC. This translates into CASSVGGALSIGTF.

This clone was picked up a small number of times. The chain is built from TRBV29-1 and TRBJ2-5; a weak D match, TRBD2 (6 bases). V was clipped by 3 bases and J by 5 bases, with 16 bases between them. The germline gives CDR1 SQVTM, CDR2 ANQGSEA. The CDR3 has 14 amino acids. CDR3 DNA sequence: TGCAGCGTTGAGGGTCGGGGGTCCGGCGAGACCCAGTACTTC. Its protein product is CSVEGRGSGETQYF.

This clone was recorded only once. The chain carries TRBV2 and TRBJ1-2, with unresolved D. CDR3 length equals 13 residues. Trimming removed 3 bases at V and 8 bases at J, with 13 bases between. CDR1 is SNHLY and CDR2 is FYNNEI in the germline V gene. CDR3 protein: CASSDLGSVGYTF. CDR3 DNA: TGTGCCAGCAGTGATCTGGGATCCGTGGGCTACACCTTC.

The rearrangement uses TRBV29-1 and TRBJ2-7; the D is unclear. Trimming pared 4 bases from V and 4 bases from J, leaving 17 bases between. Per the germline V gene, CDR1 is SQVTM and CDR2 is ANQGSEA. The CDR3 is 14 amino acids. CDR3 sequence reads: CSVASGPGFYEQYF. For the CDR3, the DNA is TGCAGCGTTGCATCCGGACCGGGTTTTTACGAGCAGTACTTC.

This chain connects TRBV6-5 to TRBJ2-5, with D perhaps matching TRBD2 (6 bases). CDR1 and CDR2 (germline): MNHEY, SVGAGI. Trimming stripped 4 bases from V and 1 base from J, with 16 bases between. The CDR3 totals 16 residues. The CDR3 here is CASSSPVGGVQETQYF. The CDR3 region has the DNA TGTGCCAGCAGTTCACCAGTGGGGGGTGTCCAAGAGACCCAGTACTTC.

The rearrangement joins TRBV30 to TRBJ1-4; possibly TRBD1 for D (5 bases). Trimming removed 0 bases at V and 5 bases at J, with 10 bases between. The germline gives CDR1 GTSNPN, CDR2 SVGIG (reference sequence). The CDR3 sequence is 14 residues long. In DNA form, the CDR3 reads TGTGCCTGGAGTGTCGGGGGAATGAATGAAAAACTGTTTTTT. This sequence encodes CAWSVGGMNEKLFF.

This chain joins TRBV29-1 and TRBJ2-3, with D uncertain. This CDR3 comprises 11 residues. The germline CDR1 and CDR2 sequences are SQVTM and ANQGSEA. The ends were cut back, 2 bases at V and 2 bases at J, with 2 bases in the middle. The CDR3 DNA reads as TGCAGCGTTGAATACACAGATACGCAGTATTTT. Encoded protein: CSVEYTDTQYF.

The chain is built from TRBV2 and TRBJ2-2; no reliable D call. V lost 6 bases and J 6 bases, leaving 8 bases between the germline ends. This CDR3 is built from 12 residues. CDR1 and CDR2 (germline): SNHLY, FYNNEI. In DNA form, the CDR3 reads TGTGCCAGCAGGCTAAGATCCGGGGAGCTGTTTTTT. This codes for CASRLRSGELFF. The entire variable domain, with the rest obtained from reference TRBV2 and TRBJ2-2, is as follows: EPEVTQTPSHQVTQMGQEVILRCVPISNHLYFYWYRQILGQKVEFLVSFYNNEISEKSEIFDDQFSVERPDGSNFTLKIRSTKLEDSAMYFCASRLRSGELFFGEGSRLTVL.

This chain's CDR3 is CASSTDSASRYTF. CDR3 in DNA: TGTGCCAGCAGCACGGACAGTGCGTCCCGCTACACCTTC. V is TRBV7-9 and J is TRBJ1-2, with a possible D match to TRBD1 (6 bases). CDR1 is SEHNR, CDR2 FQNEAQ, per germline (reference sequence). Trimming stripped 5 bases from V and 9 bases from J, with 16 bases between. The CDR3 is made up of 13 amino acids.

This clone was detected a few times. CDR3 DNA sequence: TGTGCCTACGGGCCCCGAGGGGTCACTGAAGCTTTCTTT. It encodes CAYGPRGVTEAFF. The chain couples TRBV30 to TRBJ1-1, with a tentative D call TRBD1 (5 bases). The germline V gene has CDR1 GTSNPN and CDR2 SVGIG (reference sequence). The CDR3 consists of 13 residues. V was cut by 7 bases and J by 4 bases, with 16 bases left in between.

As to this clone: Additional DNA sequences in this sample encode the identical CDR3. V gene TRBV30 combines with J gene TRBJ1-1, with 8 bases matching TRBD1. Trimming at V came to 0 bases and at J to 4 bases, leaving 4 bases not matched to a gene. The length of the CDR3 is 14 residues. The germline V gene has CDR1 GTSNPN and CDR2 SVGIG (reference sequence). CDR3 amino acids: CAWSVPGGFTEAFF. The CDR3, as DNA: TGTGCCTGGAGTGTTCCAGGGGGCTTCACTGAAGCTTTCTTT. Full variable domain (rest looked up from reference TRBV30 and TRBJ1-1): SQTIHQWPATLVQPVGSPLSLECTVEGTSNPNLYWYRQAAGRGLQLLFYSVGIGQISSEVPQNLSASRPQDRQFILSSKKLLLSDSGFYLCAWSVPGGFTEAFFGQGTRLTVV.

The chain has TRBV6-6 and TRBJ2-7; D gene ambiguous. Trimming removed 0 bases from V and 6 bases from J, with 12 bases in between. Germline V gives CDR1 MNHNY, CDR2 SVGAGI (reference sequence). This CDR3 comprises 14 residues. CDR3 nucleotides: TGTGCCAGCAGTTACTCGACGGGTTCGGGCGAGCAGTACTTC. Amino acid sequence: CASSYSTGSGEQYF.

Concerning this clone itself: Other DNA sequences from this sample encode an identical CDR3 as well. The chain employs TRBV7-9 and TRBJ1-1, with D possibly matching TRBD1 (5 bases). Trimming shortened V by 2 bases and J by 5 bases, and 9 bases separated the two germline ends. CDR1 SEHNR and CDR2 FQNEAQ come from the germline V gene (reference sequence). CDR3 length: 13 amino acids. The CDR3 here is CASSLRGRTEAFF. In DNA form, the CDR3 reads TGTGCCAGCAGCTTAAGGGGTCGAACTGAAGCTTTCTTT.

This clone was counted between two and nine times. V usage is TRBV29-1 and J usage is TRBJ2-1, with TRBD2 matching 7 bases. CDR3 length: 14 amino acids. CDR1 and CDR2 from the germline V gene are SQVTM and ANQGSEA. Germline trimming cut 7 bases from V and 4 bases from J; bases unmatched to any gene: 10. The CDR3 region is CSAYGGGSYNEQFF. The CDR3 DNA reads as TGCAGCGCCTATGGGGGGGGATCTTACAATGAGCAGTTCTTC.

The V gene is TRBV29-1, the J gene TRBJ1-5; D perhaps matches TRBD1 (5 bases). CDR1 is SQVTM and CDR2 is ANQGSEA in the germline V gene. Trimming pared 1 base from V and 7 bases from J, leaving 11 bases between. This CDR3 has 13 amino acids. The CDR3, as DNA: TGCAGCGTTGAAGTGATGGGGGGACAGCCCCAGCATTTT. It translates to CSVEVMGGQPQHF.

In this sample, this clone turned up a few times. The chain employs TRBV19 and TRBJ2-1; tentatively, D is TRBD1 (5 bases). Deletions cut 7 bases from V and 1 base from J, with 20 bases between. The germline gives CDR1 LNHDA, CDR2 SQIVND (reference sequence). The CDR3 is made up of 17 amino acids. The CDR3 region is CASTQKLGRVSYNEQFF. CDR3 nucleotides: TGTGCCAGTACTCAAAAGCTGGGCAGGGTTTCCTACAATGAGCAGTTCTTC.

This chain links TRBV5-1 with TRBJ1-5; D unclear. This CDR3 has 14 amino acids. V lost 4 bases, J lost 6 bases, and 14 bases lay in between. Per germline, CDR1 SGHRS and CDR2 YFSETQ. The CDR3 sequence is CASSPEGGVQPQHF. The CDR3 nucleotides read TGCGCCAGCAGCCCGGAGGGCGGGGTTCAGCCCCAGCATTTT. The full variable domain, its missing parts supplied by reference TRBV5-1 and TRBJ1-5, is KAGVTQTPRYLIKTRGQQVTLSCSPISGHRSVSWYQQTPGQGLQFLFEYFSETQRNKGNFPGRFSGRQFSNSRSEMNVSTLELGDSALYLCASSPEGGVQPQHFGDGTRLSIL.

This clone occurred once. This chain joins TRBV29-1 and TRBJ2-1; tentative D call: TRBD1 (5 bases). V was pared by 4 bases and J by 6 bases, with 16 bases between. CDR1 is SQVTM and CDR2 is ANQGSEA in the germline V gene. The CDR3 is 14 amino acids. The CDR3 DNA sequence: TGCAGCGTTGGGGGCAGGGTCGATGGCAATGAGCAGTTCTTC. Translation: CSVGGRVDGNEQFF.

The genes are TRBV5-1 and TRBJ2-7, with TRBD1 matching 8 bases. Germline CDR1 is SGHRS and CDR2 is YFSETQ. The V and J ends lost 4 bases and 4 bases, in that order; junction bases with no gene match: 4. The CDR3 extends over 13 amino acids. DNA for the CDR3: TGCGCCAGCAGCGTGGACAGGGTGTACGAGCAGTACTTC. Translated: CASSVDRVYEQYF.

Only a few counts were recorded for this clone. CDR3: CASSPQDRGETQYF. DNA of the CDR3: TGCGCCAGCAGCCCCCAGGACAGGGGGGAGACCCAGTACTTC. This chain uses TRBV5-1 with TRBJ2-5; TRBD1 matches 10 bases. V lost 4 bases and J lost 5; bases outside the gene matches: 5. The germline V gene encodes CDR1 SGHRS and CDR2 YFSETQ. The length of the CDR3 is 14 residues.

This clone was counted once. This sequence joins TRBV6-1 and TRBJ1-5, with D perhaps matching TRBD1 (6 bases). The CDR3 is 13 residues long. The V gene lost 4 bases and the J gene lost 7 bases, with 11 bases spanning the gap. Looked up from germline, CDR1 is MNHNS and CDR2 is SASEGT. The CDR3 region is CASSGGGLQPQHF. In nucleotides, the CDR3 is TGTGCCAGCAGTGGAGGGGGACTGCAGCCCCAGCATTTT.

This clone was counted a few times. The rearrangement uses TRBV27 and TRBJ2-5; 8 bases align to TRBD2. The CDR3 spans 15 residues. J gave up 5 bases and V 6 bases, and 11 bases lay outside the gene matches. The germline gives CDR1 MNHEY, CDR2 SMNVEV (reference sequence). The CDR3 reads CASRPGGALVETQYF. The DNA of the CDR3 is TGTGCCAGCAGACCCGGGGGGGCCCTTGTGGAGACCCAGTACTTC.

The chain links TRBV5-1 to TRBJ2-1; TRBD2 aligns across 8 bases. Trimming removed 6 bases from V and 9 bases from J; junction bases left unmatched: 14. There are 15 residues in the CDR3. The germline V gene has CDR1 SGHRS and CDR2 YFSETQ. CDR3 protein: CASIREPSGHAEQFF. The DNA for the CDR3 is TGCGCCAGCATCCGGGAGCCTAGCGGGCATGCTGAGCAGTTCTTC. Full variable domain (rest looked up from reference TRBV5-1 and TRBJ2-1): KAGVTQTPRYLIKTRGQQVTLSCSPISGHRSVSWYQQTPGQGLQFLFEYFSETQRNKGNFPGRFSGRQFSNSRSEMNVSTLELGDSALYLCASIREPSGHAEQFFGPGTRLTVL.

The chain carries TRBV5-6 and TRBJ1-5; D unresolved. There are 16 residues in the CDR3. Trimming took off 0 bases at V and 1 base at J, with 11 bases between the two ends. Per the germline V gene, CDR1 is SGHDT and CDR2 is YYEEEE. The CDR3 loop reads CASSLGTGWSNQPQHF. DNA for the CDR3: TGTGCCAGCAGCTTGGGGACCGGTTGGAGCAATCAGCCCCAGCATTTT.

The chain links TRBV2 to TRBJ2-3, with TRBD1 matching over 8 bases. This CDR3 is built from 13 residues. Germline V gives CDR1 SNHLY, CDR2 FYNNEI. The V segment lost 0 bases and the J segment 11 bases; nucleotides outside the gene matches: 4. The CDR3 loop is CASSEARQGRQYF. CDR3 DNA: TGTGCCAGCAGTGAAGCCCGACAGGGGAGGCAGTATTTT.

This sequence joins TRBV23-1 and TRBJ2-7; D may be TRBD1 or TRBD2 (5 bases each). TRBV23-1 is an open reading frame, and its role is uncertain. This CDR3 has 15 residues. Trimming removed 2 bases at V and 5 bases at J, with 16 bases between. CDR3 nucleotides: TGCGCCAGCAGTCAAAAAGGACGGCTGGGGGACGAGCAGTACTTC. It encodes CASSQKGRLGDEQYF.

CDR3 bases: TGTGCCAGCAGCCCCTCGGTGGAGGTAACGCAGTATTTT. Translation: CASSPSVEVTQYF. The V and J genes are TRBV5-6 and TRBJ2-3; D is perhaps TRBD2 (5 bases). V gave up 4 bases and J gave up 9 bases, with 15 bases separating them. The CDR3 consists of 13 residues. Germline CDR1 reads SGHDT; CDR2 reads YYEEEE.

The chain joins TRBV6-5 to TRBJ1-1; no reliable D call. This CDR3 comprises 12 residues. CDR1 and CDR2 (germline): MNHEY, SVGAGI. The CDR3 loop is CAWLLRNTEAFF. The CDR3 DNA reads as TGTGCTTGGCTGTTACGGAACACTGAAGCTTTCTTT.